The 27 T cell receptor beta chains below all came from one sample that was sequenced in a study of blood T cell repertoires in COVID-19. The method was immunoSEQ multiplex PCR; TCRdb's version includes in-frame clones alone and lacks a portion of them. The repertoire includes 150,000 or so clones, over 70% of them detected once, and 44% sits in the top ten. Sequenced: peripheral blood. The receptors shown here come from a human donor in a cohort sampled during active COVID-19.

The chain couples TRBV5-1 to TRBJ2-3; perhaps TRBD2 as D (5 bases). The CDR3 totals 13 residues. The germline V and J ends were trimmed by 5 bases and 8 bases, with 15 bases remaining between them. CDR1 is SGHRS and CDR2 is YFSETQ in the germline V gene. The CDR3 region has the DNA TGCGCCAGCAGAACCGGGGTTCTCGGTACGCAGTATTTT. It yields the protein CASRTGVLGTQYF.

The chain couples TRBV30 to TRBJ1-1, with D possibly being TRBD1 (6 bases). This CDR3 region has 19 residues. Trimming stripped 0 bases from V and 4 bases from J, with 27 bases between. The germline V gene has CDR1 GTSNPN and CDR2 SVGIG (reference sequence). The chain's CDR3 is CAWSVRFRGAGVKGTEAFF. The CDR3 coding sequence is TGTGCCTGGAGTGTACGATTCAGAGGGGCAGGGGTCAAGGGCACTGAAGCTTTCTTT.

The chain has TRBV5-1 and TRBJ1-6; 7 bases match TRBD1. The CDR3 spans 15 residues. The V gene's germline CDR1 is SGHRS and CDR2 YFSETQ. V trimming: 0 bases; J trimming: 9 bases; junction bases outside the gene matches: 6. In nucleotides, the CDR3 is TGCGCCAGCAGCTTGGCACCGGGGACAGTTTCACCCCTCCACTTT. Its protein product is CASSLAPGTVSPLHF.

Here the CDR3 reads CASSPEPSGVTEAFF. As DNA, the CDR3 is TGTGCCAGCAGCCCCGAGCCGTCGGGGGTCACTGAAGCTTTCTTT. The chain has TRBV9 and TRBJ1-1; D possibly corresponds to TRBD1 (5 bases). The CDR3 is made up of 15 amino acids. V shed 4 bases and J shed 4 bases, with 17 bases lying between them. The germline V gene has CDR1 SGDLS and CDR2 YYNGEE.

The chain recombines TRBV5-6 with TRBJ2-7; 7 bases match TRBD1. This CDR3 comprises 14 residues. Per germline, CDR1 SGHDT and CDR2 YYEEEE. The V gene end was trimmed by 5 bases and the J gene end by 8 bases; junction bases not matched to a gene: 13. In DNA, the CDR3 is TGTGCCAGCAGTTATGGAAGGGACAGCAATCAGCAGTACGTC. Translation gives CASSYGRDSNQQYV.

The rearrangement links TRBV4-2 to TRBJ2-2; tentative D call: TRBD2 (7 bases). CDR3 length equals 15 residues. Germline values: CDR1 LGHNA, CDR2 YNFKEQ. V was cut by 4 bases and J by 4 bases, with 13 bases left in between. CDR3 bases: TGTGCCAGCAGCCCCGGGGGGCCCCTCACCGGGGAGCTGTTTTTT. Its protein is CASSPGGPLTGELFF.

The chain couples TRBV5-1 to TRBJ2-7, with TRBD1 matching 8 bases. Germline-derived CDR1 and CDR2 are SGHRS and YFSETQ. The V segment lost 4 bases and the J segment 5 bases; nucleotides outside the gene matches: 8. This CDR3 is built from 14 residues. The DNA of the CDR3 is TGCGCCAGCAGCCCCGGACAGGGTTCGGACGAGCAGTACTTC. Its protein product is CASSPGQGSDEQYF.

The chain combines TRBV7-6 with TRBJ1-1; possible D gene TRBD1, 5 bases. Trimming pared 0 bases from V and 4 bases from J, leaving 12 bases between. This CDR3 spans 15 amino acids. Looked up from germline, CDR1 is SGHVS and CDR2 is FNYEAQ. The CDR3 loop is CASSLAGLGPTEAFF. The CDR3 DNA follows: TGTGCCAGCAGCTTAGCAGGTCTGGGGCCCACTGAAGCTTTCTTT.

This CDR3 is CASSADGTYGYTF. For the CDR3, the DNA is TGTGCCAGCAGCGCGGACGGGACTTATGGCTACACCTTC. This chain uses TRBV7-2 with TRBJ1-2; TRBD1 is a possible D gene (5 bases). V dropped 5 bases and J dropped 5 bases, with 12 bases sitting between them. The CDR3 length is 13 residues. CDR1 and CDR2 from the germline V gene are SGHTA and FQGNSA.

The chain links TRBV6-5 to TRBJ1-2, with a weak D call TRBD1 (5 bases). This CDR3 has 14 amino acids. Germline CDR1 reads MNHEY; CDR2 reads SVGAGI. Trimming shortened V by 2 bases and J by 2 bases, and 9 bases separated the two germline ends. The CDR3, as DNA: TGTGCCAGCAGTTACCGGACACACAACTATGGCTACACCTTC. It is translated as CASSYRTHNYGYTF.

The rearrangement links TRBV9 to TRBJ2-3, with TRBD2 matching 15 bases. This CDR3 region has 18 residues. In germline, CDR1 is SGDLS, CDR2 YYNGEE. The ends lost 7 bases at V and 2 bases at J; junction bases unmatched: 11. The chain's CDR3 is CASARVGLAGGPTDTQYF. The CDR3 DNA sequence: TGTGCCAGCGCGAGGGTCGGACTAGCGGGGGGGCCCACAGATACGCAGTATTTT.

The gene calls are TRBV4-3 and TRBJ2-1; 11 positions agree with TRBD1. The CDR3 extends over 14 amino acids. Trimming cost V 4 bases and J 10 bases; bases outside gene matches: 6. Per germline, CDR1 LGHNA and CDR2 YSLEER. DNA of the CDR3: TGCGCCAGCAGCCGAGGGACAGGGGGTTTCGAGCAGTTCTTC. Translating gives CASSRGTGGFEQFF.

CDR3 sequence reads: CASSLGQGLGNTEAFF. The DNA for the CDR3 is TGTGCCAGCAGCTTAGGACAGGGGCTCGGAAACACTGAAGCTTTCTTT. The rearrangement links TRBV7-2 to TRBJ1-1, with 8 nucleotides matching TRBD1. The junction had 6 bases not matched to a gene; V was cut back by 1 base and J by 2 bases. CDR3 length: 16 amino acids. Germline V lookup: CDR1 SGHTA, CDR2 FQGNSA.

The CDR3 protein is CASSPSTSGRGEQFF. The CDR3 region has the DNA TGTGCCAGCTCACCGTCTACTAGCGGGAGGGGTGAGCAGTTCTTC. The rearrangement links TRBV18 to TRBJ2-1; 13 nucleotides align to TRBD2. This CDR3 comprises 15 residues. Germline-derived CDR1 and CDR2 are KGHSH and LQKENI. Germline trimming cut 3 bases from V and 9 bases from J; bases unmatched to any gene: 5.

V gene TRBV5-4 combines with J gene TRBJ1-1; D is ambiguous. CDR3 length equals 13 residues. The ends were cut back, 5 bases at V and 5 bases at J, with 13 bases in the middle. Looked up from germline, CDR1 is SGHNT and CDR2 is YYREEE (reference sequence). CDR3 nucleotide sequence: TGTGCCAGCAGTTCGCATGGGAGAACTGAAGCTTTCTTT. Translation gives CASSSHGRTEAFF.

The chain employs TRBV5-4 and TRBJ1-1; perhaps TRBD1 as D (5 bases). Trimming left V 2 bases short and J 3 bases short, with 14 bases between. CDR1 SGHNT and CDR2 YYREEE come from the germline V gene (reference sequence). The length of the CDR3 is 15 residues. In DNA form, the CDR3 reads TGTGCCAGCAGCTTTAATTCTCCGGGGGACACTGAAGCTTTCTTT. Amino acids: CASSFNSPGDTEAFF.

V gene TRBV4-2 combines with J gene TRBJ2-5; 9 bases agree with TRBD2. This CDR3 contains 16 residues. The germline CDR1 and CDR2 sequences are LGHNA and YNFKEQ. The V and J ends lost 4 bases and 2 bases, in that order; junction bases with no gene match: 8. CDR3 coding DNA: TGTGCCAGCAGCCCAAGCCCTAGCGGGAATCAAGAGACCCAGTACTTC. Its translation is CASSPSPSGNQETQYF.

The V gene is TRBV2, the J gene TRBJ2-1; 7 positions agree with TRBD2. The V gene end was trimmed by 6 bases and the J gene end by 7 bases; junction bases not matched to a gene: 12. Germline V gives CDR1 SNHLY, CDR2 FYNNEI. The CDR3 totals 15 residues. The DNA for the CDR3 is TGTGCCAGCAGCTTCCGGGAGGCAAGGGTTAATGAGCAGTTCTTC. Its protein is CASSFREARVNEQFF.

A few counts support this clone. The J gene is TRBJ2-5, the V gene TRBV27; tentative D call: TRBD1 (6 bases). The V and J ends lost 6 bases and 7 bases respectively, with 12 bases between them. This CDR3 region has 12 residues. CDR1 MNHEY and CDR2 SMNVEV come from the germline V gene (reference sequence). CDR3 residues: CASSSTGRTQYF. Written as DNA, the CDR3 is TGTGCCAGCAGCTCGACAGGTCGGACCCAGTACTTC.

The chain employs TRBV18 and TRBJ2-3, with TRBD1 matching 9 bases. The germline V gene encodes CDR1 KGHSH and CDR2 LQKENI. After removal of 6 bases from V and 3 bases from J, the junction contained 4 bases not matched to a gene. The CDR3 has 14 amino acids. The CDR3 nucleotides read TGTGCCAGCTCCTTCGGACAGGGGACAGATACGCAGTATTTT. Translated, it gives CASSFGQGTDTQYF. Looking up the rest from reference TRBV18 and TRBJ2-3 gives the full variable domain: NAGVMQNPRHLVRRRGQEARLRCSPMKGHSHVYWYRQLPEEGLKFMVYLQKENIIDESGMPKERFSAEFPKEGPSILRIQQVVRGDSAAYFCASSFGQGTDTQYFGPGTRLTVL.

This rearrangement joins TRBV5-1 to TRBJ2-5, with 8 bases fitting TRBD1. The length of the CDR3 is 14 residues. The germline V gene has CDR1 SGHRS and CDR2 YFSETQ. The V gene end was trimmed by 2 bases and the J gene end by 4 bases; junction bases not matched to a gene: 4. The CDR3 spells CASSFQGARETQYF. DNA of the CDR3: TGCGCCAGCAGCTTTCAGGGGGCGAGAGAGACCCAGTACTTC.

The chain links TRBV5-4 to TRBJ2-7; possible D gene TRBD1, 6 bases. Germline CDR1 and CDR2: SGHNT and YYREEE (reference sequence). The V end lost 3 bases, the J end lost 5 bases, and 15 bases lay between the germline ends. CDR3 size: 14 residues. CDR3 in amino acids: CASSSIGQGNEQYF. DNA of the CDR3: TGTGCCAGCAGCTCTATCGGGCAGGGGAACGAGCAGTACTTC.

The chain combines TRBV3-1 (or the pseudogene TRBV3-2) with TRBJ1-5, with 7 bases fitting TRBD1. The CDR3 consists of 14 residues. CDR1 is LGHDT, CDR2 YNNKEL, per germline (reference sequence). V shed 1 base and J 4 bases; nucleotides not matched to a gene: 1. CDR3 nucleotide sequence: TGTGCCAGCAGCCAAGGGACAGGTAATCAGCCCCAGCATTTT. It codes for CASSQGTGNQPQHF.

This clone is a singleton in its sample. The genes are TRBV6-5 and TRBJ1-2; possibly TRBD1 for D (5 bases). The CDR3 runs to 13 residues. CDR1 and CDR2 from the germline V gene are MNHEY and SVGAGI. The V end lost 8 bases, the J end lost 4 bases, and 14 bases lay between the germline ends. The CDR3 bases are TGTGCCAGCCATTCCGGGGGACTCTATGGCTACACCTTC. Amino acid sequence: CASHSGGLYGYTF.

The chain uses TRBV19 and TRBJ1-6, with TRBD1 identical over 7 bases. The V gene's germline CDR1 is LNHDA and CDR2 SQIVND (reference sequence). The CDR3 extends over 14 amino acids. Trimming cost V 3 bases and J 4 bases; bases outside gene matches: 0. The CDR3 nucleotides are TGTGCCAGTAGTATGGGACAGTATAATTCACCCCTCCACTTT. Its translation: CASSMGQYNSPLHF.

This rearrangement joins TRBV10-1 to TRBJ1-2; no clear D. The CDR3 contains 13 residues. Germline values: CDR1 WNHNN, CDR2 SYGVQD (reference sequence). Trimming pared 1 base from V and 0 bases from J, leaving 3 bases between. CDR3 coding DNA: TGCGCCAGCAGTGAGTTAGCTAACTATGGCTACACCTTC. Its protein product is CASSELANYGYTF.

This rearrangement joins TRBV4-2 to TRBJ2-2; 7 bases map to TRBD1. Losses at the gene ends were 1 base for V and 4 bases for J; bases not matched to a gene: 3. The CDR3 is 15 amino acids. The germline V gene has CDR1 LGHNA and CDR2 YNFKEQ. The CDR3, as DNA: TGTGCCAGCAGCCAAGGGGACAGAGGCACCGGGGAGCTGTTTTTT. It translates to CASSQGDRGTGELFF.